These 5 T cell receptor beta chains were sequenced from one sample in a study of CD8 T cells in Susac syndrome. RNA totalling about 0.45 to 1 ug underwent reverse transcription with random hexamers. One entry per CDR3 protein results from TCRdb running MiXCR on the immunoSEQ multiplex PCR reads. The sample comprises some 99,000 distinct CDR3 sequences, 95% to 98% of which are singletons, and roughly 0.099% rests with the top ten. The sample taken for sequencing was CD4+ T cells from PBMCs. The receptors were sampled from a human donor in good health.

The chain employs TRBV7-2 and TRBJ2-4; D call uncertain. The ends were cut back, 5 bases at V and 8 bases at J, with 13 bases in the middle. The CDR3 runs to 13 residues. Germline values: CDR1 SGHTA, CDR2 FQGNSA. Here the CDR3 reads CASSPTPGHIQYF. CDR3 coding DNA: TGTGCCAGCAGCCCCACGCCAGGTCACATTCAGTACTTC.

The chain has TRBV7-2 and TRBJ2-2; possibly TRBD1 or TRBD2 for D (5 bases each). The CDR3 has 14 amino acids. CDR1 is SGHTA, CDR2 FQGNSA, per germline. The V and J ends lost 6 bases and 5 bases respectively, with 13 bases between them. The CDR3 nucleotides read TGTGCCAGCAGATGGGGGTTTGTGACCGGGGAGCTGTTTTTT. It is translated as CASRWGFVTGELFF.

This rearrangement joins TRBV2 to TRBJ1-1; no firm D call. This CDR3 has 12 residues. Trimming pared 4 bases from V and 5 bases from J, leaving 8 bases between. CDR1 is SNHLY, CDR2 FYNNEI, per germline. The CDR3 nucleotides are TGTGCCAGCAGTGTTCCCCCGACTGAAGCTTTCTTT. It is translated as CASSVPPTEAFF.

This rearrangement joins TRBV6-2 or TRBV6-3 to TRBJ1-2; D call uncertain. The length of the CDR3 is 13 residues. The germline V and J ends were trimmed by 6 bases and 4 bases, with 12 bases remaining between them. The germline gives CDR1 MNHEY, CDR2 SVGEGT. The CDR3 loop is CASSPAIAYGYTF. CDR3 DNA: TGTGCCAGCAGCCCCGCGATAGCCTATGGCTACACCTTC.

The chain joins TRBV29-1 to TRBJ2-2; D is possibly TRBD2 (6 bases). The CDR3 is 13 amino acids. From germline, CDR1 is SQVTM and CDR2 ANQGSEA. V lost 4 bases and J 3 bases, leaving 9 bases between the germline ends. The CDR3 sequence: CSVAREDTGELFF. CDR3 sequence (DNA): TGCAGCGTTGCCAGGGAGGACACCGGGGAGCTGTTTTTT.